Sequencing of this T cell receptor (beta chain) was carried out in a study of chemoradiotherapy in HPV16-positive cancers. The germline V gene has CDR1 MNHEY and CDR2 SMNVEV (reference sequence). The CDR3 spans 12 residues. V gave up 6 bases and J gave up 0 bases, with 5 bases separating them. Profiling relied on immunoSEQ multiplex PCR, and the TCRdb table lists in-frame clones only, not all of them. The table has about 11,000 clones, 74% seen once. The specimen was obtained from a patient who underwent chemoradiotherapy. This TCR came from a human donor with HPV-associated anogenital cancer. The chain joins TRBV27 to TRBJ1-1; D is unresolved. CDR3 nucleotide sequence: TGTGCCAGCAGGACAATGAACACTGAAGCTTTCTTT. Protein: CASRTMNTEAFF.